A single sample gave rise to the 3 T cell receptor beta chains below, sequenced in a study of T cells in tuberculosis. The repertoire was sequenced with immunoSEQ multiplex PCR; TCRdb's copy has only in-frame clones and lacks some. The sample lists under 40,000 clones; 93% were seen once. The sequenced material came from PBMCs. The receptors come from a donor between 10 and 35 years old with latent tuberculosis or without tuberculosis infection.

This rearrangement joins TRBV6-5 to TRBJ2-3; D is ambiguous. This CDR3 comprises 15 residues. V was pared by 8 bases and J by 8 bases, with 23 bases between. The germline gives CDR1 MNHEY, CDR2 SVGAGI. The CDR3 nucleotides read TGTGCCAGCGGGTCGGAGCGTTCCCTTGAGGCTACGCAGTATTTT. It translates to CASGSERSLEATQYF.

This clone was counted between two and nine times. The rearrangement uses TRBV5-1 and TRBJ2-3; TRBD2 matches at 8 bases. Germline V CDR1 and CDR2: SGHRS, YFSETQ. The V gene end was trimmed by 3 bases and the J gene end by 5 bases; junction bases not matched to a gene: 5. The CDR3 length is 14 residues. The CDR3 DNA follows: TGCGCCAGCAGCTCGGGGGGGTTCAGAGATACGCAGTATTTT. Protein: CASSSGGFRDTQYF.

This rearrangement joins TRBV19 to TRBJ1-1; no clear D gene. V dropped 5 bases and J dropped 1 base, with 11 bases sitting between them. The CDR3 contains 14 residues. Germline V gene data show CDR1 as LNHDA and CDR2 as SQIVND (reference sequence). The CDR3 here is CASSPGTTNTEAFF. CDR3 DNA sequence: TGTGCCAGTAGTCCGGGAACCACGAACACTGAAGCTTTCTTT. The complete variable domain, with remaining parts taken from reference TRBV19 and TRBJ1-1, reads DGGITQSPKYLFRKEGQNVTLSCEQNLNHDAMYWYRQDPGQGLRLIYYSQIVNDFQKGDIAEGYSVSREKKESFPLTVTSAQKNPTAFYLCASSPGTTNTEAFFGQGTRLTVV.